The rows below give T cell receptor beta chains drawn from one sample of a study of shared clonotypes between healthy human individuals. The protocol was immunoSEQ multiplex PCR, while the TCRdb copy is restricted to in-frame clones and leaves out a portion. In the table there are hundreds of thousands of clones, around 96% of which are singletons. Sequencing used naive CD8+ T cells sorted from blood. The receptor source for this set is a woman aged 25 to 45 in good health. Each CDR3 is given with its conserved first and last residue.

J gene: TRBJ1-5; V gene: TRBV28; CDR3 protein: CASSQTGDALNQPQHF
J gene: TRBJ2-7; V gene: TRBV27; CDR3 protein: CASSIDSYEQYF
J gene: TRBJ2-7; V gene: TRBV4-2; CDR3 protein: CASSQARYAYEQYF
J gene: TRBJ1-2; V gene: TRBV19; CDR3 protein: CASSPPSNYGYTF
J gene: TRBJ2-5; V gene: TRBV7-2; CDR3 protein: CASSSRLAGGPVQETQYF
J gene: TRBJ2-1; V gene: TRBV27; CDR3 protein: CASSLGAGANNEQFF
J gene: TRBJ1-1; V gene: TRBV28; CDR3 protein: CASSLWDRRTEAFF
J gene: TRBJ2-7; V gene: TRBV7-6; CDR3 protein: CASSLEVGPFYEQYF
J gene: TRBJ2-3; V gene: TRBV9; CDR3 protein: CASTPGLSGTDTQYF
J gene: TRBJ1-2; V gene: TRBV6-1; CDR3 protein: CASSEPRTENYGYTF
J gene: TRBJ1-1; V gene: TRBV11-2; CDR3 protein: CASSSSGGVYIQAFF
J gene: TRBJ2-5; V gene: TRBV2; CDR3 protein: CASSGTLAGLEETQYF
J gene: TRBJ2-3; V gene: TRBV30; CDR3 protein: CAWSVGQGGTDTQYF
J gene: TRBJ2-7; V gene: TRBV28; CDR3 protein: CASSHRYEQYF
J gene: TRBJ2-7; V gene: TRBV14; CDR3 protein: CASSPWTSGYEQYF
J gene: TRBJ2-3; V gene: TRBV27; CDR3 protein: CASSLFRTSGSLADTQYF
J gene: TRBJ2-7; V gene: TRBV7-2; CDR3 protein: CASSPLGRTYEQYF
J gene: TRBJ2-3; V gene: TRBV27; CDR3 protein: CASSSPTSGRITDTQYF
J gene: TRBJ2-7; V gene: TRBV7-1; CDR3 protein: CASSLGTGSSYEQYF
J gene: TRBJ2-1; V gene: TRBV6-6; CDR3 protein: CASSSGTNEQFF
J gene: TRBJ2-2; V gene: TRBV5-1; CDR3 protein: CASSFAGLNTGELFF
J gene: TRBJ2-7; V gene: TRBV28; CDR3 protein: CASSFAGGSYEQYF
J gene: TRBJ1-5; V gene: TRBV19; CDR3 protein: CASSIIEDRGKNQPQHF
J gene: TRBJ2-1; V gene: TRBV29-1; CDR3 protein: CSVETGTSGNEQFF
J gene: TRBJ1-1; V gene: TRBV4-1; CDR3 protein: CASSRMTGSTEAFF
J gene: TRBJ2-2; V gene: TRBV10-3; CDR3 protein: CAISDPGTHHTGELFF
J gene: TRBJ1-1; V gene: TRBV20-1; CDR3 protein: CSGSSPEAFF
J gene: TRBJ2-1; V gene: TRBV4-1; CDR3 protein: CASSQPLAGPVLDEQFF
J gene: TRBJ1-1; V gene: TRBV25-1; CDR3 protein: CASSEFDTEAFF
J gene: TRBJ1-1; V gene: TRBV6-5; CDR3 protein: CASTTAQANTEAFF
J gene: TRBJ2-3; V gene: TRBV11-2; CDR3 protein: CASSSFADTQYF
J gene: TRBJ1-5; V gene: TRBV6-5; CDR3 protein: CASRSTGSNQPQHF
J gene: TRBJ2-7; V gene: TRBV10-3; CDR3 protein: CAISDLAGVDEQYF
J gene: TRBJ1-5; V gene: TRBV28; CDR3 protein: CASRPSYRANQPQHF
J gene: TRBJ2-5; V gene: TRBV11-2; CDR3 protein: CASSLVGAGETQYF
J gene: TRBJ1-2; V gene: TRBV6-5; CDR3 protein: CASSPSANYGYTF
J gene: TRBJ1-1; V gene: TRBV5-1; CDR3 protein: CASSLDRPTPTEAFF
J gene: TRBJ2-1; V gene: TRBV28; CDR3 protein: CASSPPRGRPSEQFF
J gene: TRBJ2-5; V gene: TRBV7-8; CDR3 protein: CASSQGLAGVAETQYF
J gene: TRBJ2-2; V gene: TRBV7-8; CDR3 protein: CASSPPDMNTGELFF
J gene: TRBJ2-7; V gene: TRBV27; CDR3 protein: CASSLSPGSLSYEQYF
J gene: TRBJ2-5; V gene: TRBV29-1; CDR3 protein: CSVVILAGYWTQYF
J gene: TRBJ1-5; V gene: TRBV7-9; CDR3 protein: CASSSPNQPQHF
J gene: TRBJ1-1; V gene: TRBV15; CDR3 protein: CATSRDLFDRGTEAFF
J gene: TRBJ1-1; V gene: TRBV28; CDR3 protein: CASRPITGWYTEAFF
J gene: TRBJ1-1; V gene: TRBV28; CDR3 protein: CASSLGAGNTEAFF
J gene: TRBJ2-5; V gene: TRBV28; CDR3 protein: CASSLRDIAETQYF
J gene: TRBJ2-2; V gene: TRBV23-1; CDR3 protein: CASRPGTAMNTGELFF
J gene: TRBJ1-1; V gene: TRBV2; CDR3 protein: CASSSTGDEAFF
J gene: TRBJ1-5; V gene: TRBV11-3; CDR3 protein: CASTQRGGAEECSNQPQHF
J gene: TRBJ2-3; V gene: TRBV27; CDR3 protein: CASSLIGSTDTQYF